The present T cell receptor (beta chain) was sequenced within a study of cytomegalovirus exposure and HLA in healthy donors. Germline V gene sequence: CDR1 MDHEN, CDR2 SYDVKM. The CDR3 loop spans 15 amino acids. V was clipped by 6 bases and J by 2 bases; unmatched bases: 8. Clones were sequenced by immunoSEQ multiplex PCR, and TCRdb holds only the in-frame ones, with some missing. Altogether tens of thousands of clones are present, around 94% being singletons, with the ten largest covering 2.5% to 3.5%. Of note for this clone: The antigen is unknown.

Regarding the study as a whole: In the 120 validation repertoires, more than 85% of cluster scores exceeded 0, per a later analysis. Rare sequences made up most TCRs, while some public TCRs were found in many donors.

Separate from the roughly 700-subject first cohort, the approximately 120-subject validation cohort was the one that the donors belonged to. The TCR was taken from a woman aged 18-30 years in good health and CMV-seropositive. Sequencing used PBMCs. The chain is built from TRBV28 and TRBJ2-7; TRBD1 matches 9 bases. CDR3 protein: CASRPSGQGPYEQYF. The CDR3 coding sequence is TGTGCCAGCAGACCATCGGGACAGGGACCCTACGAGCAGTACTTC.